The clone carrying this T cell receptor (beta chain) was recorded once. The data belong to a study of T cell responses to AZD1222 COVID-19 vaccine. Profiled with immunoSEQ multiplex PCR; TCRdb holds only in-frame clones, not every one. Of about 86,000 clones in the sample, 88% were seen once. Germline V lookup: CDR1 SNHLY, CDR2 FYNNEI. V shed 7 bases and J 7 bases; nucleotides not matched to a gene: 5. The CDR3 covers 13 residues. The sequence derives from an adult who received the AZD1222 COVID-19 vaccine. The chain links TRBV2 to TRBJ1-5, with TRBD1 matching 9 bases. Specimen: peripheral blood, collected 28 days after the second AZD1222 dose. The CDR3 DNA is TGTGCCAGCACCGGACAGGGGAACCAGCCCCAGCATTTT. It yields the protein CASTGQGNQPQHF.